These 14 T cell receptor beta chains originate from one sample sequenced in a study of blood T cell repertoires in COVID-19. Produced via immunoSEQ multiplex PCR; TCRdb's table is partial and in-frame only. The profile shows approximately 40,000 clones, roughly 87% of them singletons. Sequences were obtained from peripheral blood. These receptors all come from a woman older than 75 in a cohort sampled during active or convalescent COVID-19.

The chain combines TRBV6-5 with TRBJ1-5; 9 bases are shared with TRBD1. CDR1 is MNHEY and CDR2 is SVGAGI in the germline V gene. V was pared by 5 bases and J by 5 bases, with 4 bases of the junction left unmatched. CDR3 size: 14 residues. DNA for the CDR3: TGTGCCAGCAGTCCCGGGACAGGGTATCAGCCCCAGCATTTT. This codes for CASSPGTGYQPQHF.

The V gene is TRBV12-3 or TRBV12-4, the J gene TRBJ2-3; D is unresolved. The CDR3 has 11 amino acids. With 4 bases removed from V and 8 bases from J, the gap between germline ends came to 7 bases. The chain's CDR3 is CASSYRGTQYF. In DNA, the CDR3 is TGTGCCAGCAGTTATCGCGGTACGCAGTATTTT.

The chain couples TRBV5-4 to TRBJ2-1; tentatively, D is TRBD2 (6 bases). The CDR3 is 14 residues long. V shed 3 bases and J shed 9 bases, with 16 bases lying between them. CDR1 and CDR2 from the germline V gene are SGHNT and YYREEE (reference sequence). Here the CDR3 DNA reads TGTGCCAGCAGCTCAGGACTACCAATCAGTGAGCAGTTCTTC. Translated, it gives CASSSGLPISEQFF.

This clone was detected a few times. The V and J genes are TRBV11-3 and TRBJ2-3, with 8 bases matching TRBD1. CDR1 and CDR2 from the germline V gene are SGHNT and YENEEA. The ends lost 2 bases at V and 1 base at J; junction bases unmatched: 8. The CDR3 runs to 17 residues. CDR3 residues: CASSLPRDRGGTDTQYF. CDR3 bases: TGTGCCAGCAGCTTACCGCGCGACAGGGGAGGCACAGATACGCAGTATTTT.

J is TRBJ1-2 and V is TRBV29-1; 10 nucleotides align to TRBD1. With 5 bases clipped from V and 4 bases from J, the junction kept 13 bases outside the gene matches. This CDR3 region has 16 residues. Germline CDR1 SQVTM, CDR2 ANQGSEA. The CDR3 sequence: CSVYPDRGRESYGYTF. CDR3 sequence (DNA): TGCAGCGTTTATCCTGACAGGGGGCGGGAGAGCTATGGCTACACCTTC.

The rearrangement links TRBV7-6 to TRBJ2-5, with 11 bases identical to TRBD2. This CDR3 is 17 amino acids long. Trimming cost V 4 bases and J 3 bases; bases outside gene matches: 10. The germline V gene encodes CDR1 SGHVS and CDR2 FNYEAQ. In DNA form, the CDR3 reads TGTGCCAGCAGCTCAACAGAGACTAGCGGGATAGAAGAGACCCAGTACTTC. Translation gives CASSSTETSGIEETQYF.

This rearrangement joins TRBV6-6 to TRBJ2-2; 8 bases agree with TRBD2. The junction had 5 bases not matched to a gene; V was cut back by 5 bases and J by 6 bases. Per the germline V gene, CDR1 is MNHNY and CDR2 is SVGAGI (reference sequence). The CDR3 loop spans 14 amino acids. The CDR3 bases are TGTGCCAGCAGTCCGCAGGGACTAGCCGGGGAGCTGTTTTTT. Translating gives CASSPQGLAGELFF.

This clone was counted a few times. The chain links TRBV11-2 to TRBJ2-6; maybe TRBD2 (5 bases). The CDR3 length is 15 residues. Looked up from germline, CDR1 is SGHAT and CDR2 is FQNNGV. V lost 5 bases and J 5 bases, leaving 13 bases between the germline ends. CDR3 bases: TGTGCCAGCAGCCCCCTTGAGGGCAGGGCCAACGTCCTGACTTTC. Translating it yields CASSPLEGRANVLTF.

The V gene is TRBV2, the J gene TRBJ1-2; 9 bases fit TRBD1. The CDR3 consists of 15 residues. Trimming at V came to 4 bases and at J to 6 bases, leaving 9 bases not matched to a gene. CDR1 SNHLY and CDR2 FYNNEI come from the germline V gene. CDR3 region: CASSVFPGQGNGYTF. The CDR3 DNA follows: TGTGCCAGCAGTGTTTTTCCGGGACAGGGCAATGGCTACACCTTC.

For this clone: This same CDR3 is encoded by further DNA sequences in the sample. The chain has TRBV11-2 and TRBJ2-7; D uncertain. V lost 3 bases and J lost 7, with 16 bases in between. CDR1 and CDR2 from the germline V gene are SGHAT and FQNNGV. The CDR3 contains 14 residues. The CDR3 DNA sequence: TGTGCCAGCAGCTTTACATCGATTACGAAGGAGCAGTACTTC. This encodes CASSFTSITKEQYF.

J is TRBJ2-7 and V is TRBV7-9; D is undetermined. The CDR3 has 12 residues. The V end was cut by 5 bases, the J end by 1 base, with 6 bases between. The germline V gene encodes CDR1 SEHNR and CDR2 FQNEAQ (reference sequence). CDR3 DNA: TGTGCCAGCAGCCGACAATCCTACGAGCAGTACTTC. It translates to CASSRQSYEQYF.

The chain has TRBV7-8 and TRBJ1-1, with D unresolved. Trimming took 1 base from V and 4 from J, leaving 10 bases between them. This CDR3 has 14 amino acids. The V gene's germline CDR1 is SGHVS and CDR2 FQNEAQ. The CDR3 sequence: CASSLGVRGTEAFF. CDR3 DNA: TGTGCCAGCAGCTTAGGGGTCAGAGGCACTGAAGCTTTCTTT.

The chain links TRBV19 to TRBJ1-1; a possible D gene is TRBD1 (5 bases). CDR3 length: 13 residues. Per germline, CDR1 LNHDA and CDR2 SQIVND (reference sequence). Trimming stripped 7 bases from V and 3 bases from J, with 12 bases between. CDR3 in DNA: TGTGCCAGTACCTTGACAGTAGACACTGAAGCTTTCTTT. Protein sequence: CASTLTVDTEAFF.

In this sample, this clone turned up once. The gene calls are TRBV6-1 and TRBJ1-2; perhaps TRBD1 as D (6 bases). The V end lost 2 bases, the J end lost 4 bases, and 11 bases lay between the germline ends. The V gene's germline CDR1 is MNHNS and CDR2 SASEGT. The length of the CDR3 is 14 residues. The CDR3 region is CASSETRDIYGYTF. In DNA, the CDR3 is TGTGCCAGCAGTGAAACACGGGACATCTATGGCTACACCTTC.